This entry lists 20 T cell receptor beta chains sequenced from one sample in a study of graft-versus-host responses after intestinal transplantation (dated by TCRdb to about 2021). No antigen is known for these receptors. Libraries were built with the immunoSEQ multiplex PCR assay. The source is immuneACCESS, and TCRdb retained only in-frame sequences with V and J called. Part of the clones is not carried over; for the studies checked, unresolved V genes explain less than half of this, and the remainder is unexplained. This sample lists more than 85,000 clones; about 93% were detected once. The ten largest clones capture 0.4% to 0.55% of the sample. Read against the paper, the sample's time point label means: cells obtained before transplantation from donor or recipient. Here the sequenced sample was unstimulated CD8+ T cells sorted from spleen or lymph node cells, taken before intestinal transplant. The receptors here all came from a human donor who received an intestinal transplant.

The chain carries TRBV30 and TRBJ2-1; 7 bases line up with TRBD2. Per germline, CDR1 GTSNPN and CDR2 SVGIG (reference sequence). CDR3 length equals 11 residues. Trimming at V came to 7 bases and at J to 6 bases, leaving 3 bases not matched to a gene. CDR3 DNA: TGTGCCTACCGACTAGCCAATGAGCAGTTCTTC. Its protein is CAYRLANEQFF.

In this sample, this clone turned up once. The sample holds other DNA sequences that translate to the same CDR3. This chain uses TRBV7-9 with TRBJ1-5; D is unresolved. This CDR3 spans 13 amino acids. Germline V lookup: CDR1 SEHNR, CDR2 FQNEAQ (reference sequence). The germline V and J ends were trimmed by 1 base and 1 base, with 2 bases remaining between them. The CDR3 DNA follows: TGTGCCAGCAGCTTAGACAGCAATCAGCCCCAGCATTTT. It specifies CASSLDSNQPQHF.

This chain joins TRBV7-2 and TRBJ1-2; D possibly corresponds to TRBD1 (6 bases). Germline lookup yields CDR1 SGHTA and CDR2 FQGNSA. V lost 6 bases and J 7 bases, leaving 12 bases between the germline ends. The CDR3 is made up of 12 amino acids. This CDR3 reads CASRDSGVGYTF. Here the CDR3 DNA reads TGTGCCAGCAGAGACTCAGGGGTTGGCTACACCTTC.

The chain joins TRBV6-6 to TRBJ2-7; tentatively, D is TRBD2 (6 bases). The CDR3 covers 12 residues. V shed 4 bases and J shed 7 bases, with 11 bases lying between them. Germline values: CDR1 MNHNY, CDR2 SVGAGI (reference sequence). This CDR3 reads CASSLPGREQYF. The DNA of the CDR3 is TGTGCCAGCAGTTTACCAGGGAGGGAGCAGTACTTC.

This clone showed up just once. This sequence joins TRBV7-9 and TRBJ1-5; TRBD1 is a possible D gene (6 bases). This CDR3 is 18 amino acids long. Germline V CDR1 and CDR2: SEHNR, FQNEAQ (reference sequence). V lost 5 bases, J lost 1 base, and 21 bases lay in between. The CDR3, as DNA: TGTGCCAGCAGCGCCAAGTCAGGGGCGGGTGGGAGCAATCAGCCCCAGCATTTT. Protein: CASSAKSGAGGSNQPQHF.

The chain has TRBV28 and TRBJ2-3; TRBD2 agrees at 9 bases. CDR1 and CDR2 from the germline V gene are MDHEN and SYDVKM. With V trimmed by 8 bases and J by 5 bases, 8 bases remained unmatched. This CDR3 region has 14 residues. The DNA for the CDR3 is TGTGCCAGCGGTAGCGGGAGTAGATTAGATACGCAGTATTTT. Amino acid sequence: CASGSGSRLDTQYF.

The CDR3 loop is CASSESNYGYTF. Here the CDR3 DNA reads TGTGCCAGCAGTGAAAGTAACTATGGCTACACCTTC. The rearrangement uses TRBV6-1 and TRBJ1-2, with D hard to call. The CDR3 is made up of 12 amino acids. Germline V gives CDR1 MNHNS, CDR2 SASEGT. Deletions cut 2 bases from V and 1 base from J, with 2 bases between.

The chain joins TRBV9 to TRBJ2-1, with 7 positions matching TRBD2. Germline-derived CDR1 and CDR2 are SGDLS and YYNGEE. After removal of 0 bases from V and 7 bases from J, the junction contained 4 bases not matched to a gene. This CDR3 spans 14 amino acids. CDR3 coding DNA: TGTGCCAGCAGCGTAGGCGGGAGTGAAAATGAGCAGTTCTTC. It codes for CASSVGGSENEQFF. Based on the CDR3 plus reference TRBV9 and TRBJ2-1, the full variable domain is DSGVTQTPKHLITATGQRVTLRCSPRSGDLSVYWYQQSLDQGLQFLIQYYNGEERAKGNILERFSAQQFPDLHSELNLSSLELGDSALYFCASSVGGSENEQFFGPGTRLTVL.

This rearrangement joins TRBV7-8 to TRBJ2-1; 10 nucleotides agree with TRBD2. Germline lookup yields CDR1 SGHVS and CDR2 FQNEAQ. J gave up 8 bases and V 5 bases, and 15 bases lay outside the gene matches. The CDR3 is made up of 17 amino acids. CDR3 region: CASSPRPLAGASDEQFF. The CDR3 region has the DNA TGTGCCAGCAGCCCCCGCCCCCTAGCGGGAGCCTCGGATGAGCAGTTCTTC. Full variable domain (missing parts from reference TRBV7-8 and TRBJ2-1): GAGVSQSPRYKVAKRGQDVALRCDPISGHVSLFWYQQALGQGPEFLTYFQNEAQLDKSGLPSDRFFAERPEGSVSTLKIQRTQQEDSAVYLCASSPRPLAGASDEQFFGPGTRLTVL.

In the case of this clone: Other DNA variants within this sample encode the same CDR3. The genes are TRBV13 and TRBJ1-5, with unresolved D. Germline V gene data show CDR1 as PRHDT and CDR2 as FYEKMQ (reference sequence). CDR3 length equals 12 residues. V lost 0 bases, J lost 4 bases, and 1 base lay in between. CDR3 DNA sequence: TGTGCCAGCAGCTTAGGGAATCAGCCCCAGCATTTT. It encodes CASSLGNQPQHF.

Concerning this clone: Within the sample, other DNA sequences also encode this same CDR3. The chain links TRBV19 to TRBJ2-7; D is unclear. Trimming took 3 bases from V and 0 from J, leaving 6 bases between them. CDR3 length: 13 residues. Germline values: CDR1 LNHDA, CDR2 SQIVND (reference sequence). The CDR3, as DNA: TGTGCCAGTAGTATGGGCAGCTCCTACGAGCAGTACTTC. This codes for CASSMGSSYEQYF.

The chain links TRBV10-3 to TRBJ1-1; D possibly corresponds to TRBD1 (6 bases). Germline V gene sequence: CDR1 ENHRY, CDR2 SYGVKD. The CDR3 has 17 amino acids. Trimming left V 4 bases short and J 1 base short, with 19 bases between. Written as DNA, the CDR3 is TGTGCCATCAGTGTAGTGCAAGCCCGGGACAAGAACACTGAAGCTTTCTTT. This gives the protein CAISVVQARDKNTEAFF.

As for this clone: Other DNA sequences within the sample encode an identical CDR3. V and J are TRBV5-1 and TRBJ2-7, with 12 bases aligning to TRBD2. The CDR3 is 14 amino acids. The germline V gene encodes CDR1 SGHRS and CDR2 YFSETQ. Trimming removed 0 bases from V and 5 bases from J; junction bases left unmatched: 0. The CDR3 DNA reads TGCGCCAGCAGCTTGGGACTAGCGGGAGACGAGCAGTACTTC. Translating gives CASSLGLAGDEQYF.

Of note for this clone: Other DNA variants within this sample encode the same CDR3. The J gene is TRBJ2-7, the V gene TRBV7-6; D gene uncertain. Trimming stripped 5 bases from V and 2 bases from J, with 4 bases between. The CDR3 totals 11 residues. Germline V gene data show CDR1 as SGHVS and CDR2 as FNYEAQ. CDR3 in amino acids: CASSDTYEQYF. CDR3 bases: TGTGCCAGCAGCGACACCTACGAGCAGTACTTC.

The CDR3 region is CAWSVRLEAYNEQFF. CDR3 in DNA: TGTGCCTGGAGTGTCCGCCTAGAGGCCTACAATGAGCAGTTCTTC. The V gene is TRBV30, the J gene TRBJ2-1; D is unclear. CDR3 size: 15 residues. From germline, CDR1 is GTSNPN and CDR2 SVGIG (reference sequence). Trimming cost V 0 bases and J 2 bases, with 11 bases left between them.

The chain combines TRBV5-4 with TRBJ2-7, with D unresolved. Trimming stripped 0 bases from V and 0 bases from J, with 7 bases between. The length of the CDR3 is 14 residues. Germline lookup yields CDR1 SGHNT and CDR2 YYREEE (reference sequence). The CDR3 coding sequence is TGTGCCAGCAGCTTGGGGCTGAGCTCCTACGAGCAGTACTTC. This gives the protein CASSLGLSSYEQYF.

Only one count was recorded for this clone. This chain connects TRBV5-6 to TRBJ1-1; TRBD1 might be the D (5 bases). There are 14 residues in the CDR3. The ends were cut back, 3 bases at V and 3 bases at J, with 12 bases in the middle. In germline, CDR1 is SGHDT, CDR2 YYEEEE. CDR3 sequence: CASSSWGLYTEAFF. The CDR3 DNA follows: TGTGCCAGCAGCTCATGGGGGTTGTACACTGAAGCTTTCTTT.

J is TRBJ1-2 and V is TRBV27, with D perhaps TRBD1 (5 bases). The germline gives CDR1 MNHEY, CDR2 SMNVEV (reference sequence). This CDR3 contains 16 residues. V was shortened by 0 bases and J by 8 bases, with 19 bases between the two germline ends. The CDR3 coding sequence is TGTGCCAGCAGTTTATCGAGTCAGGGTGGGCGAGGCGGCTACACCTTC. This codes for CASSLSSQGGRGGYTF.

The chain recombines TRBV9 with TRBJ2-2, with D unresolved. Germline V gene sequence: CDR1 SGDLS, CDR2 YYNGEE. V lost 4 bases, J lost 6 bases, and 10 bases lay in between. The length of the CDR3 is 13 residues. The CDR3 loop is CASSKEWAGELFF. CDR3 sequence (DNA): TGTGCCAGCAGCAAAGAGTGGGCCGGGGAGCTGTTTTTT.

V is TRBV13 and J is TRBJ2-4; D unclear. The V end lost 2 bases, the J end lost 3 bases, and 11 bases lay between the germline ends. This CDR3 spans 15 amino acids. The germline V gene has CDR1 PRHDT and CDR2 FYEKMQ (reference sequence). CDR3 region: CASSLPPPDKNIQYF. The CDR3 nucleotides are TGTGCCAGCAGCTTACCCCCTCCCGACAAAAACATTCAGTACTTC.